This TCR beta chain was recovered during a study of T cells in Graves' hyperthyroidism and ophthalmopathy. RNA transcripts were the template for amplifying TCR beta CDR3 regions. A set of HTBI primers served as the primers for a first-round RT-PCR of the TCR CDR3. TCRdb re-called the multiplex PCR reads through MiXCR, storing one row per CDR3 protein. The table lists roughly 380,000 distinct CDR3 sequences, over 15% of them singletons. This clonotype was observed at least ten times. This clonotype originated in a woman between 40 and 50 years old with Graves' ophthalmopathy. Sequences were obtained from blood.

For the CDR3, the DNA is TGCAGCGTTGAACTTCTGGACCCCGCAGGGTACTTC. Translating gives CSVELLDPAGYF. The chain is built from TRBV29-1 and TRBJ2-4; D remains unclear. Germline loops: CDR1 SQVTM, CDR2 ANQGSEA. V was trimmed by 2 bases and J by 15 bases, leaving 17 bases between them. This CDR3 is built from 12 residues.